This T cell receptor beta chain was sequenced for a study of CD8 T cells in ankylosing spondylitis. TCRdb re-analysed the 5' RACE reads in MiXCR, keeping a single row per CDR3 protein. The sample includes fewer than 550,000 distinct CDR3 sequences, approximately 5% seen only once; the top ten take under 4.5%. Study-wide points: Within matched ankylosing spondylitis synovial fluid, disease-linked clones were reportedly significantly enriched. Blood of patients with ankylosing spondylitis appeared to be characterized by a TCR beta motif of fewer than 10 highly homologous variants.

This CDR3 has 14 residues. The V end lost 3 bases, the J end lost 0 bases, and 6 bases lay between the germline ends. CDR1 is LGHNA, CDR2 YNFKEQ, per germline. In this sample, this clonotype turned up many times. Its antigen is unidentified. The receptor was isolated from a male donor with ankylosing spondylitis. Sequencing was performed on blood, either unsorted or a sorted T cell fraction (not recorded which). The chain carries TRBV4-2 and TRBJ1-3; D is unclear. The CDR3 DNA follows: TGTGCCAGCAGCCAGTCCTACTCTGGAAACACCATATATTTT. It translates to CASSQSYSGNTIYF.